What follows are 27 T cell receptor beta chains derived from one specimen sequenced in a study of blood T cell repertoires in COVID-19. Repertoires were generated with immunoSEQ multiplex PCR, while TCRdb's copy carries only in-frame clones and drops some. The repertoire includes more than 150,000 clones, over 60% of them detected once, and approximately 26% sits in the top ten. Sequenced input: peripheral blood. Receptors originate from a woman in her 70s with acute or convalescent COVID-19.

This rearrangement joins TRBV9 to TRBJ1-1; 9 positions agree with TRBD1. V shed 4 bases and J 4 bases; nucleotides not matched to a gene: 8. The germline V gene has CDR1 SGDLS and CDR2 YYNGEE. This CDR3 region has 15 residues. This chain's CDR3 is CASSKTGGSSTEAFF. The CDR3 DNA reads as TGTGCCAGCAGCAAAACAGGGGGCTCCTCCACTGAAGCTTTCTTT.

V is TRBV6-5 and J is TRBJ2-7; TRBD1 might be the D (6 bases). V was trimmed by 8 bases and J by 4 bases, leaving 18 bases between them. The germline CDR1 and CDR2 sequences are MNHEY and SVGAGI. CDR3 size: 14 residues. CDR3 protein: CASAEPGVGYEQYF. The CDR3 region has the DNA TGTGCCAGCGCCGAGCCAGGGGTGGGATACGAGCAGTACTTC.

This chain links TRBV7-9 with TRBJ1-5; a weak D match, TRBD1 (5 bases). Germline V gene data show CDR1 as SEHNR and CDR2 as FQNEAQ (reference sequence). The ends were cut back, 2 bases at V and 5 bases at J, with 10 bases in the middle. The CDR3 consists of 14 residues. The CDR3 nucleotides read TGTGCCAGCAGCTTATCGACAGTTCATCAGCCCCAGCATTTT. It is translated as CASSLSTVHQPQHF.

The chain is built from TRBV10-3 and TRBJ1-2; 11 bases are a match to TRBD1. The CDR3 covers 15 residues. J lost 4 bases, V lost 3 bases, and 4 bases had no gene match. Germline V gene sequence: CDR1 ENHRY, CDR2 SYGVKD. The CDR3 reads CAISDGQGAGYGYTF. The CDR3 nucleotides read TGTGCCATCAGTGATGGACAGGGGGCTGGCTATGGCTACACCTTC.

This clone has ten or more counts. The chain links TRBV30 to TRBJ1-4; TRBD1 might be the D (6 bases). Trimming took 4 bases from V and 5 from J, leaving 11 bases between them. The V gene's germline CDR1 is GTSNPN and CDR2 SVGIG (reference sequence). The CDR3 has 13 amino acids. The CDR3 DNA sequence: TGTGCCTGGAACAGAGGGGGAAATGAAAAACTGTTTTTT. This sequence encodes CAWNRGGNEKLFF. Full variable domain (missing parts from reference TRBV30 and TRBJ1-4): SQTIHQWPATLVQPVGSPLSLECTVEGTSNPNLYWYRQAAGRGLQLLFYSVGIGQISSEVPQNLSASRPQDRQFILSSKKLLLSDSGFYLCAWNRGGNEKLFFGSGTQLSVL.

The rearrangement uses TRBV19 and TRBJ1-5; D is undetermined. CDR1 and CDR2 from the germline V gene are LNHDA and SQIVND (reference sequence). V was clipped by 3 bases and J by 0 bases, with 9 bases between them. The CDR3 totals 15 residues. CDR3 sequence: CASSMAHYSNQPQHF. CDR3 nucleotide sequence: TGTGCCAGTAGTATGGCCCATTATAGCAATCAGCCCCAGCATTTT.

Points on this clone: The limits of the CDR3 on the DNA are not certain, so only TCRdb's listed CDR3 is given. The chain links TRBV19 to TRBJ1-5; TRBD1 was called by the table and not checked on the DNA. The V gene's germline CDR1 is LNHDA and CDR2 SQIVND (reference sequence). Termini included, the CDR3 measures 13 amino acids. CDR3 protein: CASSILAHQPQHF.

This clone was counted between two and nine times. This sample also contains other DNA sequences that code for the same CDR3. The chain joins TRBV11-3 to TRBJ2-7; D is perhaps TRBD1 (6 bases). V lost 4 bases, J lost 1 base, and 8 bases lay in between. The CDR3 runs 13 residues. CDR1 and CDR2 from the germline V gene are SGHNT and YENEEA. The CDR3 loop reads CASSSGQSYEQYF. As DNA, the CDR3 is TGTGCCAGCAGCTCCGGACAGTCCTACGAGCAGTACTTC.

This clone turned up a few times. This chain uses TRBV7-2 with TRBJ1-1; 7 bases line up with TRBD1. This CDR3 comprises 13 residues. Germline trimming cut 6 bases from V and 1 base from J; bases unmatched to any gene: 2. Germline CDR1 and CDR2: SGHTA and FQGNSA. For the CDR3, the DNA is TGTGCCAGCAGTCAGGGGGGGAACACTGAAGCTTTCTTT. Translating gives CASSQGGNTEAFF.

The chain links TRBV2 to TRBJ1-2; 7 nucleotides match TRBD1. The germline V gene encodes CDR1 SNHLY and CDR2 FYNNEI. V trimming: 6 bases; J trimming: 3 bases; junction bases outside the gene matches: 10. CDR3 length: 15 residues. CDR3 bases: TGTGCCAGCAGGGGTAGCGGGGACAGAGACTATGGCTACACCTTC. This gives the protein CASRGSGDRDYGYTF.

V gene TRBV3-1 (or the pseudogene TRBV3-2) combines with J gene TRBJ1-1, with D possibly being TRBD1 (5 bases). Trimming pared 0 bases from V and 10 bases from J, leaving 6 bases between. This CDR3 region has 11 residues. Germline V CDR1 and CDR2: LGHDT, YNNKEL (reference sequence). CDR3 nucleotides: TGTGCCAGCAGCCAAGATCAGGGAGCTTTCTTT. Translating it yields CASSQDQGAFF.

The V and J genes are TRBV30 and TRBJ2-7; TRBD1 is a possible D gene (5 bases). CDR1 GTSNPN and CDR2 SVGIG come from the germline V gene (reference sequence). The CDR3 covers 12 residues. V lost 1 base, J lost 3 bases, and 7 bases lay in between. CDR3: CAWSGQSYEQYF. The CDR3 nucleotides are TGTGCCTGGAGTGGACAGAGCTACGAGCAGTACTTC.

V and J are TRBV10-3 and TRBJ2-3; 7 bases are shared with TRBD1. The CDR3 loop spans 12 amino acids. In germline, CDR1 is ENHRY, CDR2 SYGVKD. With V trimmed by 8 bases and J by 2 bases, 1 base remained unmatched. The CDR3 DNA is TGTGCCATCGGGACAGACACAGATACGCAGTATTTT. As protein: CAIGTDTDTQYF.

This rearrangement joins TRBV19 to TRBJ1-1; 8 positions match TRBD1. V lost 3 bases and J lost 0; bases outside the gene matches: 12. CDR3 length equals 18 residues. Germline lookup yields CDR1 LNHDA and CDR2 SQIVND (reference sequence). The CDR3 DNA reads as TGTGCCAGTAGTATGACAGGGGCGACTAGGCACATGAACACTGAAGCTTTCTTT. It specifies CASSMTGATRHMNTEAFF.

This chain joins TRBV30 and TRBJ2-5, with D hard to call. CDR1 is GTSNPN and CDR2 is SVGIG in the germline V gene (reference sequence). V was pared by 0 bases and J by 2 bases, with 4 bases between. CDR3 length: 12 amino acids. CDR3 bases: TGTGCCTGGAGTGTACGGCAAGAGACCCAGTACTTC. Its protein is CAWSVRQETQYF. Combining the CDR3 with reference TRBV30 and TRBJ2-5 gives the whole variable domain SQTIHQWPATLVQPVGSPLSLECTVEGTSNPNLYWYRQAAGRGLQLLFYSVGIGQISSEVPQNLSASRPQDRQFILSSKKLLLSDSGFYLCAWSVRQETQYFGPGTRLLVL.

Remarks on this clone: In the same sample, other DNA sequences code for this CDR3. The CDR3 reads CASSLTSGVSYNEQFF. Here the CDR3 DNA reads TGTGCCAGCAGTCTTACTAGCGGGGTCTCCTACAATGAGCAGTTCTTC. This chain connects TRBV14 to TRBJ2-1; 10 bases fit TRBD2. The ends lost 6 bases at V and 0 bases at J; junction bases unmatched: 5. The CDR3 length is 16 residues. Per germline, CDR1 SGHDN and CDR2 FVKESK.

This chain joins TRBV29-1 and TRBJ2-1; 7 bases are a match to TRBD1. The CDR3 runs to 14 residues. Per the germline V gene, CDR1 is SQVTM and CDR2 is ANQGSEA. Losses at the gene ends were 2 bases for V and 0 bases for J; bases not matched to a gene: 1. The CDR3 region has the DNA TGCAGCGTTGAACACAGGGGCTCCTACAATGAGCAGTTCTTC. It translates to CSVEHRGSYNEQFF.

This clone has just a few counts. The genes are TRBV7-8 and TRBJ2-2; tentatively, D is TRBD2 (6 bases). The CDR3 is 14 residues long. From germline, CDR1 is SGHVS and CDR2 FQNEAQ. The V end was cut by 3 bases, the J end by 3 bases, with 8 bases between. The CDR3 sequence is CASSFREDTGELFF. The CDR3 nucleotides are TGTGCCAGCAGCTTTAGGGAGGACACCGGGGAGCTGTTTTTT.

The rearrangement links TRBV12-3 or TRBV12-4 to TRBJ2-7, with D perhaps TRBD2 (6 bases). The V end was cut by 5 bases, the J end by 6 bases, with 11 bases between. There are 12 residues in the CDR3. The CDR3 DNA sequence: TGTGCCAGCAGTGCCGCCGGGGGCGAGCAGTACTTC. This codes for CASSAAGGEQYF.

This clone was found a few times. The CDR3 bases are TGTGCCAGCAGACCGGGACAGGGCCATCAGCCCCAGCATTTT. It translates to CASRPGQGHQPQHF. The V and J genes are TRBV6-5 and TRBJ1-5; TRBD1 agrees at 9 bases. Germline assignment: CDR1 MNHEY and CDR2 SVGAGI. This CDR3 is built from 14 residues. V was pared by 6 bases and J by 5 bases, with 5 bases of the junction left unmatched.

The CDR3 nucleotides read TGTGCCAGCAGCCTCCCGACTAGCGGGAACACCGGGGAGCTGTTTTTT. Its translation is CASSLPTSGNTGELFF. The rearrangement links TRBV3-1 (or the pseudogene TRBV3-2) to TRBJ2-2; 9 bases line up with TRBD2. This CDR3 is 16 amino acids long. CDR1 is LGHDT and CDR2 is YNNKEL in the germline V gene (reference sequence). With 4 bases clipped from V and 1 base from J, the junction kept 4 bases outside the gene matches.

The V call is TRBV7-2, the J call TRBJ2-3; 11 nucleotides match TRBD2. The V and J ends lost 5 bases and 0 bases, in that order; junction bases with no gene match: 7. CDR3 length equals 17 residues. CDR1 is SGHTA and CDR2 is FQGNSA in the germline V gene. CDR3: CASSPRLAGFSTDTQYF. The DNA of the CDR3 is TGTGCCAGCAGCCCCCGACTAGCGGGATTTAGCACAGATACGCAGTATTTT.

This clone came up a few times. The V call is TRBV3-1 (or the pseudogene TRBV3-2), the J call TRBJ2-7; 9 nucleotides agree with TRBD2. Germline CDR1 LGHDT, CDR2 YNNKEL (reference sequence). Trimming at V came to 3 bases and at J to 1 base, leaving 13 bases not matched to a gene. The CDR3 is 18 residues long. CDR3 in amino acids: CASSQRILGLASSYEQYF. The CDR3 coding sequence is TGTGCCAGCAGCCAGAGAATTCTCGGACTAGCGTCGTCCTACGAGCAGTACTTC.

The rearrangement uses TRBV21-1 and TRBJ1-4. TRBV21-1 is listed as a pseudogene. This CDR3 comprises 16 residues. CDR3 DNA: TGTGCCAGCAGCACAGCATCGGGGGAGCGTCATGAAAAACTGTTTTTT. Translated: CASSTASGERHEKLFF.

This chain uses TRBV19 with TRBJ1-5, with D perhaps TRBD1 (5 bases). V dropped 1 base and J dropped 9 bases, with 16 bases sitting between them. CDR3 length: 15 amino acids. CDR1 and CDR2 from the germline V gene are LNHDA and SQIVND (reference sequence). The CDR3 coding sequence is TGTGCCAGTAGTATAGGTTTGGACATTATCGGGCCCCAGCATTTT. Translating gives CASSIGLDIIGPQHF.

This chain joins TRBV7-9 and TRBJ2-2, with TRBD2 matching over 7 bases. The CDR3 sequence is 15 residues long. The germline CDR1 and CDR2 sequences are SEHNR and FQNEAQ (reference sequence). V was pared by 5 bases and J by 2 bases, with 5 bases of the junction left unmatched. The DNA for the CDR3 is TGTGCCAGCAGCCGGACGGGACTAAACACCGGGGAGCTGTTTTTT. It is translated as CASSRTGLNTGELFF.

This clone showed up many times. The chain couples TRBV18 to TRBJ2-1, with 7 bases matching TRBD2. With V trimmed by 1 base and J by 1 base, 4 bases remained unmatched. Per germline, CDR1 KGHSH and CDR2 LQKENI. CDR3 length equals 16 residues. CDR3 coding DNA: TGTGCCAGCTCACCACGAGGACTAGGTTCCTACAATGAGCAGTTCTTC. It encodes CASSPRGLGSYNEQFF.